This TCR beta chain was sequenced during a study of Ad26.COV2.S vaccination and SARS-CoV-2 variants. Whole-study context: A COV1001 Ad26.COV2.S trial-arm participant provided the sample. Once or twice, 56 days apart, Ad26.COV2.S was delivered intramuscularly.

Stated treatment: around 19 received Ad26.COV2.S at low or high dose, single or two shots; 5 received placebo; per-sample allocation not given. Collection of samples fell on day 63 after the first vaccine or placebo injection. Germline V gene data show CDR1 as LNHDA and CDR2 as SQIVND (reference sequence). The CDR3 runs 18 residues. Trimming left V 5 bases short and J 6 bases short, with 25 bases between. The assay was immunoSEQ multiplex PCR, and TCRdb's table has in-frame clones only and misses some. Counted here are almost 400,000 clones, approximately 91% occurring once; the ten biggest clones make up 1.5% to 2%. In this sample, this clone turned up once. The antigen remains unidentified. General study results and limits: Individuals receiving vaccine had higher spike-specific TCR breadth than placebo recipients did.

This material consisted of peripheral blood, taken in a trial of Ad26.COV2.S vaccine versus placebo. This clonotype originated in a person between 18 and 65 years old who received the Ad26.COV2.S COVID-19 vaccine or a placebo. This chain joins TRBV19 and TRBJ1-4; maybe TRBD1 (6 bases). The CDR3 nucleotides are TGTGCCAGTAGTCCTCTCCCCGGGACACCCTCGGTCGATGAAAAACTGTTTTTT. The encoded protein is CASSPLPGTPSVDEKLFF. The variable domain in full, with the rest retrieved from reference TRBV19 and TRBJ1-4, is DGGITQSPKYLFRKEGQNVTLSCEQNLNHDAMYWYRQDPGQGLRLIYYSQIVNDFQKGDIAEGYSVSREKKESFPLTVTSAQKNPTAFYLCASSPLPGTPSVDEKLFFGSGTQLSVL.